This T cell receptor beta chain was profiled in a study of beta chain features in type 1 diabetes (dated by TCRdb to the late 2010s). In the study overall: Mean age, gender distribution, total cell number and subset yield were not different between patients and healthy donors. A total of some 110 million sorted cells were examined across all samples, and the number of cells per subset was strongly correlated with RNA yield. In the study, recently diagnosed type 1 diabetes patients and matched healthy donors were compared on the TCRB repertoires of their sorted circulating CD4+ T cell subsets. Whereas all 30 or so donors provided naive and central memory subsets, regulatory and stem cell-like memory subsets were isolated from just 8 patients and about eight healthy donors. Summary of the overall study and its limitations: Naive, central memory and regulatory TCRB repertoires appeared to be more alike among patients than among healthy donors. Because cDNA was sequenced instead of genomic DNA, activated cells with high expression could be over-represented, although the groups did not differ in activation or CD3 levels. Because the HLA sub-analyses included only small numbers of individuals, any influence of HLA type on TCRB rearrangement was left unresolved. Type 1 diabetes patients showed a moderate but significant shortening of TCRB CDR3 length in all four CD4+ subsets. At VDJ recombination sites, patients with type 1 diabetes made fewer insertions and deleted more nucleotides, a pattern implying thymic rearrangement abnormalities. Shorter templates might be favored by PCR, yet because patient and control samples were amplified and corrected together, any such skew would affect both groups equally.

The CDR3 has 11 amino acids, counting the end cysteine and phenylalanine. Solely the CDR3 DNA is kept, with 33 bases framed from the first base. From the germline V gene, CDR1 is SGHVS and CDR2 is FQNEAQ. The V end loses 8 bases and the J end loses 1 base, and a stretch of 4 bases separates them. This clone was seen a few times. Its antigen remains unidentified. One base away there is no much larger clone; base qualities are not given. All of the isolated RNA was reverse transcribed with the High Capacity cDNA Reverse Transcription Kit, so expressed TCRB transcripts were sequenced. Deep immunoSEQ sequencing was applied to naive, central memory and regulatory T cell samples, giving an average of about 3.7 million total reads per sample. After sorted cells were lysed in RLT buffer, RNA was extracted with DNase-treated RNeasy Micro or Mini kits, with the choice depending on cell number. Each cell subset was processed on its own to prevent cross-contamination, while patient and healthy donor samples were processed together. TCRB sequences were amplified from cDNA with the immunoSEQ multiplex PCR, producing 87-bp fragments spanning the CDR3 region. Sequencing of the amplicons was done on the Illumina HiSeq platform. Regarding the original processing steps: Synthetic template baselines were used to correct PCR bias computationally, reads within Hamming distance 2 were collapsed, and singletons that could not be merged were discarded. Reads were aligned to IMGT to assign V, D and J genes, CDR3 length, and insertions or deletions at six rearrangement sites. Within each subset, clonotype counts were normalized to sorted cell number, after which true diversity and Gini coefficients were computed with the tcR R package. Repertoire sharing was quantified using the overlap coefficient calculated on TCRB nucleotide sequences. As a proxy for the pre-selection repertoire, out-of-frame TCRB sequences from naive cells were analyzed. The table was pulled from immuneACCESS by TCRdb, which kept in-frame rearrangements only. Such tables lose some clones; where checked, under half of the loss comes from unresolved V genes, and the rest has no known cause. V and J calls and clone size are as listed in that table; D and trimming were resolved from the DNA. The sample records 970,000 or so clones, about 17% of which are singletons. The ten largest make up about 0.02% of the sample.

A single peripheral blood draw of about 116 mL on average was collected from each donor into heparinised tubes. Using a panel that included CD45RO, CCR7, CD25, CD127, CD95 and CD27, naive, central memory, regulatory and stem cell-like memory CD4+ T cells were sorted on a BD FACSAria II. All sorted populations exceeded 98% purity. Right away, PBMCs were isolated by Lymphoprep density gradient centrifugation and were stained directly, with no culture step. So that batch effects would be minimized, each experiment stained and sorted samples in pairs, pairing one healthy donor with one patient. This TCR was recovered from a woman aged 18-29 years in good health. Material: naive CD4+ T cells from blood. Read against the paper, the sample's cell subset or site label means: true naive CD4+ T cells. The rearranged chain carries TRBV7-8 and TRBJ2-3, with no D gene named confidently. CDR3 protein: CASGGTDTQYF. Read as DNA, the sequence is TGTGCCAGCGGGGGCACAGATACGCAGTATTTT.